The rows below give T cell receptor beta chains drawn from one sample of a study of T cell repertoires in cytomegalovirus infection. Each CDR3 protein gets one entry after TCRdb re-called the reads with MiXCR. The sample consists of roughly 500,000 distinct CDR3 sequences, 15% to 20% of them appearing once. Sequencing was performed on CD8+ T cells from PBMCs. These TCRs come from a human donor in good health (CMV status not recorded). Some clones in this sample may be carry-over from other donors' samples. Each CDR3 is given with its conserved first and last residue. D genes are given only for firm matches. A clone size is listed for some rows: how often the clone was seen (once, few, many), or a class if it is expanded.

TGTGCCAGCAGTCCCTCGAACGGCCGCAATCAGCCCCAGCATTTT | CASSPSNGRNQPQHF | TRBJ1-5 | 15 | . | TRBV6-5 | .
TGCGCCAGCCGGACAGGGGGGAATGAGCAGTTCTTC | CASRTGGNEQFF | TRBJ2-1 | 12 | many | TRBV4-1 | TRBD1
TGCAGCGTTGAGTCCCTATCCGACAGACAAAACATTCAGTACTTC | CSVESLSDRQNIQYF | TRBJ2-4 | 15 | . | TRBV29-1 | .
TGTGCCAGCAGTTCCACAGGGGAAAACACCATATATTTT | CASSSTGENTIYF | TRBJ1-3 | 13 | many | TRBV12-3/TRBV12-4 | TRBD1
TGTGCCAGCAGCTACCAGATTGAGAACACTGAAGCTTTCTTT | CASSYQIENTEAFF | TRBJ1-1 | 14 | many | TRBV11-2 | .
TGTGCCAGCAGTTCCGAGACAGGGCCAACAACGTTCTTC | CASSSETGPTTFF | TRBJ2-1 | 13 | few | TRBV6-8 | TRBD1
TGTGCCAGCGTTTTGGGACATGAGCAGTTCTTC | CASVLGHEQFF | TRBJ2-1 | 11 | few | TRBV6-5 | .
TGTGCCAGCAGCTCCACCGGGGGAGTCTACAATGAGCAGTTCTTC | CASSSTGGVYNEQFF | TRBJ2-1 | 15 | . | TRBV11-2 | .
TGCAGCGGAGGAAAGGAGCGGGAGGGCTTGTACAATGAGCAGTTCTTC | CSGGKEREGLYNEQFF | TRBJ2-1 | 16 | . | TRBV29-1 | TRBD2
TGTGCCAGCAGTGGGACAGGGGGGGATTACTACGAGCAGTACTTC | CASSGTGGDYYEQYF | TRBJ2-7 | 15 | many | TRBV12-3/TRBV12-4 | TRBD1
TGCGCCAGCAGCCAAGATCTTGCGTCGAGCTCCTACAATGAGCAGTTCTTC | CASSQDLASSSYNEQFF | TRBJ2-1 | 17 | many | TRBV4-1 | .
TGTGCCAGCAGCTTAGCGGTGGGGCCAGATAGCAATCAGCCCCCGCATTTT | CASSLAVGPDSNQPPHF | TRBJ1-5 | 17 | once | TRBV7-6 | .
TGTGCCACCAACGGACGGACCCCTAGCGGGAGTCCCAATGAGCAGTTCTTC | CATNGRTPSGSPNEQFF | TRBJ2-1 | 17 | few | TRBV15 | TRBD2
TGTGCCAGCAGCGCCGGGGGACAGGTCAATCAGCCCCAGCATTTT | CASSAGGQVNQPQHF | TRBJ1-5 | 15 | many | TRBV5-6 | TRBD1
TGTGCTAGTGGAAGGTCTAGCGTCGAGCAGTTCTTC | CASGRSSVEQFF | TRBJ2-1 | 12 | many | TRBV12-5 | .
TGTGCCAGCATGGGGCTAGCGGGGGGTTCGGATGAGCAGTTCTTC | CASMGLAGGSDEQFF | TRBJ2-1 | 15 | many | TRBV27 | TRBD2
TGCAGCGTTGATAAAGTCAGCACTGAAGCTTTCTTT | CSVDKVSTEAFF | TRBJ1-1 | 12 | few | TRBV29-1 | .
TGTGCCAGCAGATTAACAGGGGGCGGGTGGAACACCGGGGAGCTGTTTTTT | CASRLTGGGWNTGELFF | TRBJ2-2 | 17 | many | TRBV12-3/TRBV12-4 | TRBD1
TGTGCCAGCAGCGTAGAGGGTTTGGAGTCTGTCACAGATACGCAGTATTTT | CASSVEGLESVTDTQYF | TRBJ2-3 | 17 | . | TRBV9 | .
TGTGCCAGCAGTTTATTCTTTGGTGGGGCGGCGGCCCTCCACTTT | CASSLFFGGAAALHF | TRBJ1-6 | 15 | . | TRBV27 | .
TGTGCCAGCAGCCTAGGGACTAGCGGGCTTTACAATGAGCAGTTCTTC | CASSLGTSGLYNEQFF | TRBJ2-1 | 16 | many | TRBV7-8 | TRBD2
TGTGCCACCTCCCCTTCGGCGGGAGAGTTTTCCTACGAGCAGTACTTC | CATSPSAGEFSYEQYF | TRBJ2-7 | 16 | . | TRBV27 | TRBD2
TGTGCCAGCAGCTTAAGATCCAATGGGCGTTCACCCCTCCACTTT | CASSLRSNGRSPLHF | TRBJ1-6 | 15 | many | TRBV7-2 | .
TGTGCCAGTAGTGCTACAGGGAGCTCCTATAATTCACCCCTCCACTTT | CASSATGSSYNSPLHF | TRBJ1-6 | 16 | few | TRBV19 | .
TGTGCCAGCAGTTTCGACAGTAACCGCTACGAGCAGTACTTC | CASSFDSNRYEQYF | TRBJ2-7 | 14 | . | TRBV28 | .
TGTGCCAGCAGTTGGAGCGGGGGGGCGTTGAGCGAGCAGTTCTTC | CASSWSGGALSEQFF | TRBJ2-1 | 15 | many | TRBV12-3/TRBV12-4 | TRBD2
TGTGCCAGCAACCCGGGACTAAGCTCCTACAATGAGCAGTTCTTC | CASNPGLSSYNEQFF | TRBJ2-1 | 15 | . | TRBV7-9 | TRBD2
TGTGCCAGCAGTAGGAGTCTAGCGACTCAAGAGACCCAGTACTTC | CASSRSLATQETQYF | TRBJ2-5 | 15 | few | TRBV28 | .
TGTGCCAGCAGCTTACTAGCGGGAGTGGCCAATGAGCAGTTCTTC | CASSLLAGVANEQFF | TRBJ2-1 | 15 | . | TRBV25-1 | TRBD2
TGTGCCAGTAGTAGTGGTGGCAGGGAGATAGATACGCAGTATTTT | CASSSGGREIDTQYF | TRBJ2-3 | 15 | few | TRBV19 | .
TGTGCTAGTGTTCCTCGGGACAGTCTACTAGAGGAGCAGTTCTTC | CASVPRDSLLEEQFF | TRBJ2-1 | 15 | many | TRBV12-5 | TRBD1
TGTGCCATCACCCCGACAGAAGGGAAAAATGCCTACGAGCAGTACTTC | CAITPTEGKNAYEQYF | TRBJ2-7 | 16 | many | TRBV10-3 | .
TGTGCCAGCAGACAATCGGGACAGGGTTATAACGAGCAGTACTTC | CASRQSGQGYNEQYF | TRBJ2-7 | 15 | . | TRBV27 | TRBD1
TGTGCCAGCAGCTCGAGTCGAGGGGGAACCTACGAGCAGTACTTC | CASSSSRGGTYEQYF | TRBJ2-7 | 15 | . | TRBV11-2 | .
TGTGCCAGCAGTTCAGGACAGACTTTGAACACTGAAGCTTTCTTT | CASSSGQTLNTEAFF | TRBJ1-1 | 15 | few | TRBV27 | .
TGTGCCAGCAGTGGAGGACAGGGGGGGCTCTACATTCAGTACTTC | CASSGGQGGLYIQYF | TRBJ2-4 | 15 | few | TRBV25-1 | TRBD1
TGTGCCAGCAGTGAAAGAAGGGGTCCAAGCTCCTACGAGCAGTACTTC | CASSERRGPSSYEQYF | TRBJ2-7 | 16 | many | TRBV6-1 | .
TGCAGTGCTGGAGGGACAGGGGGGTCCTACGAGCAGTACTTC | CSAGGTGGSYEQYF | TRBJ2-7 | 14 | . | TRBV20-1 | TRBD1
TGTGCCAGCAGCCTGAACTTAGCTGGCGCCAACGTCCTGACTTTC | CASSLNLAGANVLTF | TRBJ2-6 | 15 | many | TRBV12-3/TRBV12-4 | .
TGTGCCATCAGTGAGTCGACGACAAGGCGAATTAACTATGGCTACACCTTC | CAISESTTRRINYGYTF | TRBJ1-2 | 17 | . | TRBV10-3 | .
TGTGCCAGCAGTCCCCTAGCGGGAGGGTCCTACAATGAGCAGTTCTTC | CASSPLAGGSYNEQFF | TRBJ2-1 | 16 | . | TRBV28 | TRBD2
TGTGCCACCAGCAGAGCTAGGATGAGGGTGGGGAACACTGAAGCTTTCTTT | CATSRARMRVGNTEAFF | TRBJ1-1 | 17 | . | TRBV15 | .
TGTGCCAGCAGCCCAGTCCGGGCAGGGGATAATTTAGCCTACGAGCAGTACTTC | CASSPVRAGDNLAYEQYF | TRBJ2-7 | 18 | few | TRBV7-9 | .
TGTGCCAGCAGCTTAGTACCAGGAAAAATGAACACTGAAGCTTTCTTT | CASSLVPGKMNTEAFF | TRBJ1-1 | 16 | few | TRBV7-9 | .
TGTGCCAGTAGTTACCTGGAAGGGAGCTACGGCTACACCTTC | CASSYLEGSYGYTF | TRBJ1-2 | 14 | few | TRBV19 | .
TGTGCCAGCAGCCATCGAGGGCGGGAGGGAGTCGCAGATACGCAGTATTTT | CASSHRGREGVADTQYF | TRBJ2-3 | 17 | many | TRBV7-2 | TRBD2
TGTGCCAGCAGCTTCGGACTAGCGGGAGGAGAGACCCAGTACTTC | CASSFGLAGGETQYF | TRBJ2-5 | 15 | few | TRBV11-2 | TRBD2
TGTGCCAGCGGGTTTTCTAGCGACTACAATGAGCAGTTCTTC | CASGFSSDYNEQFF | TRBJ2-1 | 14 | many | TRBV6-6 | .
TGTGCCAGCAGCGACGGATATACGCAGTATTTT | CASSDGYTQYF | TRBJ2-3 | 11 | many | TRBV5-5 | .
TGTGCCAGCAGTTCTTTGCGGACAGGGGGGTTTAACACTGAAGCTTTCTTT | CASSSLRTGGFNTEAFF | TRBJ1-1 | 17 | many | TRBV27 | TRBD1
TGTGCCAGCAGCTCCCCCGACGACTATGGCTACACCTTC | CASSSPDDYGYTF | TRBJ1-2 | 13 | many | TRBV7-2 | .
TGTGCCAGCAGCCCTGGACGGGGGGGGGTTGCTTCAACTAATGAAAAACTGTTTTTT | CASSPGRGGVASTNEKLFF | TRBJ1-4 | 19 | many | TRBV11-2 | .
TGCAGTGCTAGACAGGGGCTCAGTATACATGAAAAAGCTTTCTTT | CSARQGLSIHEKAFF | TRBJ1-1 | 15 | . | TRBV20-1 | .
TGCGCCAGCAGCGGGGGACAGGGCCTCTACGAGCAGTACTTC | CASSGGQGLYEQYF | TRBJ2-7 | 14 | . | TRBV5-1 | TRBD1
TGCGCCAGCAGATTTCGGACGTCGAATGAAAAACTGTTTTTT | CASRFRTSNEKLFF | TRBJ1-4 | 14 | . | TRBV5-1 | .
TGTGCCAGCAGCTTAGTCGCAGGGGGAAATACCGGGGAGCTGTTTTTT | CASSLVAGGNTGELFF | TRBJ2-2 | 16 | . | TRBV7-3 | TRBD1
TGTGCCAGTAGTATCGGAAGAAACTTTTACAATGAGCAGTTCTTC | CASSIGRNFYNEQFF | TRBJ2-1 | 15 | few | TRBV19 | .
TGTGCCAGCAGCGCCTCAAGACAGGGAGCAACTAATGAAAAACTGTTTTTT | CASSASRQGATNEKLFF | TRBJ1-4 | 17 | few | TRBV7-9 | TRBD1